Listed below are T cell receptor beta chains from one sample, sequenced in a study of cytomegalovirus exposure and HLA in healthy donors. The table came from immunoSEQ multiplex PCR; TCRdb's copy has only in-frame clones and leaves some out. The sample has approximately 120,000 clones, 70% to 85% seen once. The sequencing sample was made of PBMCs. Receptors originate from a man aged 35 to 55 in good health and CMV-seropositive. The CDR3 runs from the conserved cysteine through the conserved F or W. The D gene is left open where the match is weak. Clone size is not always given. Where it is, it says once, few, many or a class for expanded clones.

>NA|TRBJ1-5|TRBD1|TRBV4-1
TGCGCCAGCAGCCAAGGCGTCGTGACAGGGCTCGGCAATCAGCCCCAGCATTTT
CASSQGVVTGLGNQPQHF
>NA|TRBJ2-1|TRBD2|TRBV7-9
TGTGCCAGCAGCTCTCCCGGGACTAGCGGGGGGGCGATGAATGAGCAGTTCTTC
CASSSPGTSGGAMNEQFF
>NA|TRBJ1-3|NA|TRBV7-6
TGTGCCAGCAGCTTAGTTGACACCCCGGCGGGAAACACCATATATTTT
CASSLVDTPAGNTIYF
>NA|TRBJ2-5|TRBD1|TRBV7-9
TGTGCCAGCAGCAAACCGACAGGGACCCAAGAGACCCAGTACTTC
CASSKPTGTQETQYF
>NA|TRBJ2-3|NA|TRBV28
TGTGCCAGCAGTTTGGGGGACTCAAACACAGATACGCAGTATTTT
CASSLGDSNTDTQYF
>NA|TRBJ2-1|TRBD2|TRBV9
TGTGCCAGCAGCGTCTCTAGCGGGGGTTATAGTGAGCAGTTCTTC
CASSVSSGGYSEQFF
>NA|TRBJ2-5|TRBD2|TRBV19
TGTGCCAGTAGTCCTCGGGGGGGAGGGGAGACCCAGTACTTC
CASSPRGGGETQYF
>once|TRBJ1-1|NA|TRBV5-6
TGTGCCAGCAGCCGGCCCCGCTCGGGGATGAACACTGAAGCTTTCTTT
CASSRPRSGMNTEAFF
>NA|TRBJ2-1|NA|TRBV5-4
TGTGCCAGCAGCATCGGACAGAAGCAGTTCTTC
CASSIGQKQFF
>few|TRBJ2-7|TRBD1|TRBV4-3
TGCGCCAGCAGCCAAGTTTACGGCCAGGGGGTCTCCTACGAGCAGTACTTC
CASSQVYGQGVSYEQYF